The 2 T cell receptor beta chains presented below share a single source sample, sequenced in a study of blood T cell repertoires in COVID-19. Here immunoSEQ multiplex PCR was the method, and the copy in TCRdb shows in-frame clones only, minus some. The sample shows a few hundred thousand clones, more than 85% of them seen only once. Sequencing was done on a sample of PBMCs or T cells enriched from blood (not recorded which). The source is a woman aged 25 to 39 who had recovered from COVID-19.

This sequence joins TRBV3-1 (or the pseudogene TRBV3-2) and TRBJ2-3, with D uncertain. Germline V gene sequence: CDR1 LGHDT, CDR2 YNNKEL (reference sequence). The CDR3 loop spans 13 amino acids. Trimming took off 0 bases at V and 3 bases at J, with 4 bases between the two ends. The CDR3 is CASSQDQTDTQYF. CDR3 nucleotides: TGTGCCAGCAGCCAAGATCAGACAGATACGCAGTATTTT.

The chain combines TRBV28 with TRBJ2-7; D ambiguous. Trimming left V 7 bases short and J 2 bases short, with 15 bases between. This CDR3 comprises 14 residues. Germline V gene data show CDR1 as MDHEN and CDR2 as SYDVKM. As DNA, the CDR3 is TGTGCCAGCACCTCGTGGGCCCGAACCTACGAGCAGTACTTC. As protein: CASTSWARTYEQYF.